This T cell receptor beta chain was identified in a study of CD8+ T cells in alopecia areata. Study-wide context: Treated patients were given oral tofacitinib, which was dosed at 5 to 10 mg twice daily. Study-level findings and limits: Higher clonality than in normal scalp was seen in lesional scalp, especially alopecia totalis/universalis.

Concerning this clone: Its specificity is unknown.

Extracted RNA was reverse transcribed into cDNA, the sequencing template. The protocol was immunoSEQ multiplex PCR, while the TCRdb copy is restricted to in-frame clones and leaves out a portion. The table records roughly 150,000 clones, around half of them present only once. V lost 6 bases and J lost 2, with 16 bases in between. The CDR3 extends over 14 amino acids. CDR1 is SQVTM, CDR2 ANQGSEA, per germline. The J gene is TRBJ1-2, the V gene TRBV29-1, with a tentative D call TRBD1 (5 bases). Here the sequenced sample was CD8+ T cells sorted from blood, taken at week 0. The sequence came from a human donor with alopecia areata. The CDR3 sequence: CSVVTGLGNYGYTF. The DNA for the CDR3 is TGCAGCGTCGTAACAGGTTTGGGGAACTATGGCTACACCTTC.